This TCR beta chain was obtained from a study of blood T cell repertoires in COVID-19 (dated by TCRdb to between 2020 and 2021). Background on the whole study: Collaborator samples came from the United States, Italy and Spain and covered acute and convalescent phases of COVID-19. The samples were drawn from the first 160 participants of the ongoing ImmuneRACE study and from 1,254 subjects provided by 6 global collaborators. The sample metadata nearly always contained a de-identified subject ID, COVID-19 status, age in years and sex. Deeply sampled blood TCRbeta repertoires from subjects exposed to, actively infected with, or recovered from COVID-19 were included in the dataset. The prospective study material was composed of cDNA or gDNA derived from T cells, B-cell-depleted T cells, or PBMCs. The repertoires were released in a freely available public database meant as a resource for research on the immune response to SARS-CoV-2. HLA class I and class II types, where available, came from metadata supplied by the sample provider rather than from assay-based typing.

Overall study results and their limits: Clinical and demographic metadata were provided uncurated, with the amount varying by source and participant.

As for this clone: It lacks a known antigen. One base away there is no much larger clone; base qualities are not given.

V gives up 8 bases and J gives up 8 bases, and the segment between their germline ends measures 27 bases. The CDR3 spans 16 residues, from the cysteine through the phenylalanine. Of all the DNA, just the CDR3 is kept, 48 bases in frame from base 1. CDR1 and CDR2, looked up from the germline V gene, are SNHLY and FYNNEI. The collaborating institutions used their own protocols to collect whole blood in K2EDTA tubes. For TCRbeta analysis, collaborators shipped samples in one of three forms: frozen whole blood, isolated PBMCs, or DNA extracted from either of those sample types. TCRbeta CDR3 regions were amplified from genomic DNA using the immunoSEQ Assay, a bias-controlled multiplex PCR. The source study handled its data this way. Within the assay, amplification of reference gene primers was used to estimate how many nucleated cells each sample contained. To quantify the absolute abundance of each unique TCRbeta CDR3 rearrangement, sequence reads were collapsed and filtered. Productive Simpson clonality was computed per sample as the square root of Simpson's diversity index over productive rearrangements. Entries here come from immuneACCESS through TCRdb and include only in-frame sequences with V and J called. Some clones fail to appear in such tables; in the studies checked, an unresolved V gene covers under half of the shortfall, and the cause of the remainder is unknown. V, J and clone size are those of that table, while D and trimming were read from the DNA. In all, the sample holds about 670,000 clones, and around 90% of those were seen once. Clones ranked in the top ten supply approximately 0.25% of the sample.

The sample taken for sequencing was peripheral blood. The TCR was taken from a woman aged 18-29 years with acute or convalescent COVID-19. The sequence joins TRBV2 to TRBJ1-2, with TRBD1 perhaps the D gene, on 5 matching bases. The CDR3 amino acid sequence is: CASRLDGGDSSGGYTF. The DNA sequence is TGTGCCAGCCGCCTAGACGGGGGTGACTCGAGTGGGGGCTACACCTTC.